This record looks at one T cell receptor (beta chain) sequence and its context. The table lists this clone with a few counts. The specificity of this receptor is unknown. No clone much larger than this one lies a single base away; base qualities are absent. The immunoSEQ assay was used to sequence the CDR3 region of the TCR beta chain. From the authors' description of their analysis: T-cell fraction, clonal dominance and maximum TCR clone frequency were calculated for each specimen. This is the immuneACCESS table as TCRdb keeps it, with only in-frame sequences that have V and J called. A part of the clones is gone; compared with another copy, unresolved V genes explain less than half, and the rest is unexplained. V and J calls and clone size are as listed in that table; D and trimming were resolved from the DNA. The sample table holds 5,000 to 6,500 clones, of which 71% were seen once. About an eighth of the sample is held by the ten biggest clonotypes.

This specimen comes from a study of T cell repertoires in urothelial bladder cancer (dated by TCRdb to the late 2010s). Describing the broader study: Of the roughly 12 resected lesions, three were clinically staged as cT0, three as cTa, three as cT1 and three as cT2 or greater. The study compared TCR repertoire clonality in bladder tumors with that in benign bladder inflammation. About a dozen patients with bladder lesions undergoing transurethral resection were identified prospectively. Around 11 resected bladder lesions, consisting of urothelial carcinoma (UC+) and benign (UC-) specimens, were examined. What the work shows at the level of the full study, not this receptor alone: Carcinoma specimens had a median tumor infiltrating lymphocyte percentage of 2%, while benign specimens had a median of around 12%. Fewer T cells were found in urothelial carcinoma specimens than in benign specimens, with medians of about 5,000 and 25,000, respectively. In carcinoma specimens, up to about 15% of infiltrating lymphocytes were accounted for by a single T-cell clone, compared with more than 1.5% in benign specimens.

Bladder lesion specimens were obtained at transurethral resection and were stored at -80C. DNA was isolated from bladder specimens obtained during transurethral resection. At the junction V is shortened by 1 base and J by 8 bases; bases outside the gene matches: 3. Reading from cysteine to phenylalanine, the CDR3 counts 14 amino acids. Only the CDR3 DNA stays, 42 bases, in frame from base 1. CDR1 GTSNPN and CDR2 SVGIG are derived from the germline V gene (reference sequence). The sequence was obtained from a human donor with urothelial carcinoma. Material for sequencing was tumor-infiltrating cells from bladder cancer. The V gene is TRBV30 and the J gene is TRBJ1-6; TRBD1 aligns with 9 central bases. This receptor has the CDR3 CAWSADRGDSPLHF. In nucleotides, the sequence is TGTGCCTGGAGTGCGGACAGGGGTGATTCACCCCTCCACTTT.